This TCR beta chain was identified in a study of OX40 agonist ivuxolimab in advanced cancers. The CDR3 spans 13 residues. From germline, CDR1 is SEHNR and CDR2 FQNEAQ (reference sequence). Trimming took off 8 bases at V and 4 bases at J, with 15 bases between the two ends. Generated by immunoSEQ multiplex PCR, the TCRdb table keeps only in-frame clones and is missing some. The sample records approximately 89,000 clones, around 90% being singletons. The rearrangement uses TRBV7-9 and TRBJ2-7, with D uncertain. The sequencing used CD4+ or CD8+ T cells sorted from blood, collected in a trial of the OX40 agonist ivuxolimab. The sequence was obtained from an adult with an advanced solid tumor such as melanoma, head and neck, liver or kidney cancer. For the CDR3, the DNA is TGTGCCAGCTCTTCACAACCTCCATACGAGCAGTACTTC. This encodes CASSSQPPYEQYF.